This TCR beta chain was documented in a study of T cell responses to AZD1222 COVID-19 vaccine. General observations from the study: White British donors predominated, females outnumbered males, and clonal diversity was possibly underestimated. No repertoire was sampled before or during the peak T cell response, only after it.

A word on this clone: Antigen: not known.

Measured with immunoSEQ multiplex PCR; TCRdb has only the in-frame clones, and not every one. Of some 120,000 clones detected, 88% appear once; the ten largest clones hold about 7.9%. V trimming: 4 bases; J trimming: 4 bases; junction bases outside the gene matches: 7. The germline V gene encodes CDR1 LNHDA and CDR2 SQIVND (reference sequence). This CDR3 comprises 16 residues. This receptor was taken from an adult in good health. The source material was peripheral blood, sampled on day 0 of AZD1222 vaccination. The V gene is TRBV19, the J gene TRBJ1-4, with 9 bases lining up with TRBD1. The CDR3: CASSTQQGAGNEKLFF. In DNA form, the CDR3 reads TGTGCCAGTAGTACCCAACAGGGGGCCGGTAATGAAAAACTGTTTTTT.